A single sample gave rise to the 28 T cell receptor beta chains below, sequenced in a study of cytomegalovirus exposure and HLA in healthy donors. The PCR contained 60 Vbeta and 13 Jbeta primers. Profiled with immunoSEQ multiplex PCR; TCRdb holds only in-frame clones, not every one. The repertoire includes roughly 38,000 clones, approximately 90% of them detected once, and roughly 3% sits in the top ten. Sequencing used PBMCs. Receptors originate from a woman aged 18 to 35 in good health and CMV-seronegative.

The V call is TRBV4-1, the J call TRBJ1-2; 7 nucleotides agree with TRBD1. CDR1 and CDR2 from the germline V gene are MGHRA and YSYEKL. With 0 bases clipped from V and 5 bases from J, the junction kept 6 bases outside the gene matches. CDR3 size: 15 residues. This CDR3 is CASSQDSEGAYGYTF. The CDR3 DNA sequence: TGCGCCAGCAGCCAAGATTCTGAGGGGGCTTATGGCTACACCTTC.

A note on this clone: Additional DNA sequences in this sample encode the identical CDR3. The V gene is TRBV5-1, the J gene TRBJ1-6; tentatively, D is TRBD1 (6 bases). Looked up from germline, CDR1 is SGHRS and CDR2 is YFSETQ. The CDR3 covers 15 residues. Trimming took off 4 bases at V and 5 bases at J, with 13 bases between the two ends. This chain's CDR3 is CASSMEQGNNSPLHF. The CDR3 DNA reads as TGCGCCAGCAGCATGGAACAGGGCAATAATTCACCCCTCCACTTT.

The rearrangement joins TRBV27 to TRBJ2-1; TRBD1 is a possible D gene (6 bases). From germline, CDR1 is MNHEY and CDR2 SMNVEV (reference sequence). The CDR3 is 16 residues long. The ends were cut back, 5 bases at V and 9 bases at J, with 23 bases in the middle. CDR3 in DNA: TGTGCCAGCAGTCGAGACGACAGGCAGCGGAGGAGTGAGCAGTTCTTC. This translates into CASSRDDRQRRSEQFF.

This clone was picked up one time. CDR3 in DNA: TGTGCCAGCAGGCTAGCGGGAGGGGGTTACGAGCAGTACTTC. Amino acid sequence: CASRLAGGGYEQYF. This sequence joins TRBV28 and TRBJ2-7, with 12 bases that match TRBD2. Trimming removed 6 bases from V and 4 bases from J; junction bases left unmatched: 4. Germline CDR1 is MDHEN and CDR2 is SYDVKM. The CDR3 runs to 14 residues.

As regards this clone: An end of the junction differs from the germline gene, which may be a read error. CDR3 DNA: TGTTCCAGCAGCTTAGACCGGGAAAACAGGGGGCGAGCTTTCTTT. It is translated as CSSSLDRENRGRAFF. The chain uses TRBV7-9 and TRBJ1-1; 9 positions match TRBD1. CDR3 length: 15 amino acids. The V gene's germline CDR1 is SEHNR and CDR2 FQNEAQ (reference sequence).

The J gene is TRBJ1-3, the V gene TRBV4-2; the match to TRBD1 covers 9 bases. Germline lookup yields CDR1 LGHNA and CDR2 YNFKEQ. CDR3 length: 15 residues. J lost 3 bases, V lost 3 bases, and 3 bases had no gene match. This CDR3 is CASSQGQGGGNTIYF. In DNA, the CDR3 is TGTGCCAGCAGCCAGGGACAGGGAGGTGGAAACACCATATATTTT.

This clone was counted a single time. The chain combines TRBV2 with TRBJ1-4, with 9 bases identical to TRBD1. The length of the CDR3 is 14 residues. Germline CDR1 SNHLY, CDR2 FYNNEI. J was trimmed by 8 bases and V by 7 bases; bases with no gene match: 8. The CDR3 coding sequence is TGTGCCAGCAAGACGGACAGGGGCGGCGAAAAACTGTTTTTT. Translating it yields CASKTDRGGEKLFF.

This clone occurred a few times. The V call is TRBV6-6, the J call TRBJ2-5; weak D call: TRBD1 (6 bases). Trimming left V 10 bases short and J 4 bases short, with 13 bases between. The CDR3 loop spans 12 amino acids. The V gene's germline CDR1 is MNHNY and CDR2 SVGAGI (reference sequence). In DNA, the CDR3 is TGTGCCACCTCGCAGGGGCGAGAGACCCAGTACTTC. This sequence encodes CATSQGRETQYF.

The chain couples TRBV15 to TRBJ1-5; D remains unclear. The germline V gene encodes CDR1 LNHNV and CDR2 YYDKDF (reference sequence). V dropped 5 bases and J dropped 0 bases, with 23 bases sitting between them. The CDR3 sequence is 19 residues long. CDR3 bases: TGTGCCACCAGCGAACCGGGATACAACCCTCTACGTAGCAATCAGCCCCAGCATTTT. This sequence encodes CATSEPGYNPLRSNQPQHF.

This chain uses TRBV5-1 with TRBJ2-1; 7 bases agree with TRBD1. CDR3 size: 16 residues. V gave up 4 bases and J gave up 0 bases; unmatched junction bases: 7. Per the germline V gene, CDR1 is SGHRS and CDR2 is YFSETQ. The CDR3 loop is CASSQLQGSSYNEQFF. CDR3 coding DNA: TGCGCCAGCAGCCAATTACAGGGGAGCTCCTACAATGAGCAGTTCTTC. The full variable domain, with the rest looked up from reference TRBV5-1 and TRBJ2-1, is KAGVTQTPRYLIKTRGQQVTLSCSPISGHRSVSWYQQTPGQGLQFLFEYFSETQRNKGNFPGRFSGRQFSNSRSEMNVSTLELGDSALYLCASSQLQGSSYNEQFFGPGTRLTVL.

Details on this clone: The junction shows a germline mismatch at one end, possibly a read error. The chain joins TRBV11-2 to TRBJ2-1; tentative D call: TRBD2 (5 bases). Germline values: CDR1 SGHAT, CDR2 FQNNGV. This CDR3 spans 14 amino acids. CDR3 sequence (DNA): TGTGCCAGCAGCTTAGCCGGGATTTACAATAAGCAGTTCTTC. This encodes CASSLAGIYNKQFF. Full variable domain (remainder filled in from reference TRBV11-2 and TRBJ2-1): EAGVAQSPRYKIIEKRQSVAFWCNPISGHATLYWYQQILGQGPKLLIQFQNNGVVDDSQLPKDRFSAERLKGVDSTLKIQPAKLEDSAVYLCASSLAGIYNKQFFGPGTRLTVL.

CDR3 region: CASSLGYYTDTQYF. In DNA form, the CDR3 reads TGTGCCAGCAGCTTGGGTTACTACACAGATACGCAGTATTTT. V gene TRBV5-8 combines with J gene TRBJ2-3, with D uncertain. V was pared by 0 bases and J by 2 bases, with 7 bases between. The germline gives CDR1 SGHTS, CDR2 YDEGEE. This CDR3 has 14 amino acids.

CDR3 coding DNA: TGTGCCAGCAGCGACGACAGGCGGAACACCATATATTTT. Translating it yields CASSDDRRNTIYF. This chain joins TRBV9 and TRBJ1-3, with D possibly being TRBD1 (6 bases). This CDR3 contains 13 residues. From germline, CDR1 is SGDLS and CDR2 YYNGEE. V was shortened by 3 bases and J by 7 bases, with 11 bases between the two germline ends.

Worth noting for this clone: The CDR3 does not end in the conserved phenylalanine or tryptophan, so this is likely a read error. This chain joins TRBV19 and TRBJ1-5; D remains ambiguous. Trimming removed 5 bases from V and 5 bases from J, with 10 bases in between. The CDR3 is made up of 13 amino acids. Germline assignment: CDR1 LNHDA and CDR2 SQIVND (reference sequence). CDR3 in DNA: TGTGCCAGTAGTTATGGGGAGGATCAGCCCCAGCATTCT. Translating gives CASSYGEDQPQHS.

The rearrangement joins TRBV10-3 to TRBJ2-1, with 10 bases identical to TRBD2. Per germline, CDR1 ENHRY and CDR2 SYGVKD. V trimming: 7 bases; J trimming: 7 bases; junction bases outside the gene matches: 10. The CDR3 is made up of 15 amino acids. The CDR3 sequence is CAINDLAGARNEQFF. The CDR3 bases are TGTGCCATCAACGACCTAGCGGGAGCTAGGAATGAGCAGTTCTTC.

The rearrangement joins TRBV10-3 to TRBJ2-2; 7 bases map to TRBD1. Germline V gene sequence: CDR1 ENHRY, CDR2 SYGVKD. This CDR3 has 17 residues. V lost 2 bases to trimming and J lost 1 base; unmatched junction nucleotides: 7. In nucleotides, the CDR3 is TGTGCCATCAGTGAGCCGACAGGGACAGTGAACACCGGGGAGCTGTTTTTT. Its protein is CAISEPTGTVNTGELFF.

This rearrangement joins TRBV4-2 to TRBJ2-3; 11 bases align to TRBD2. J was trimmed by 1 base and V by 1 base; bases with no gene match: 13. From germline, CDR1 is LGHNA and CDR2 YNFKEQ. There are 20 residues in the CDR3. In nucleotides, the CDR3 is TGTGCCAGCAGCCAAGTCGGAGCTAGCGGGAGGCGGGTCGGCACAGATACGCAGTATTTT. This translates into CASSQVGASGRRVGTDTQYF.

In this sample, this clone turned up once. The V gene is TRBV2, the J gene TRBJ2-1, with 10 bases aligning to TRBD2. The germline gives CDR1 SNHLY, CDR2 FYNNEI. J lost 10 bases, V lost 3 bases, and 9 bases had no gene match. CDR3 length: 15 amino acids. CDR3 sequence reads: CASSDMASGSLEQFF. The CDR3 nucleotides are TGTGCCAGCAGTGATATGGCTAGCGGGAGTTTAGAGCAGTTCTTC.

The rearrangement links TRBV7-9 to TRBJ2-7, with unresolved D. This CDR3 is built from 13 residues. Per germline, CDR1 SEHNR and CDR2 FQNEAQ (reference sequence). Between the trimmed V and J ends, which lost 4 bases and 3 bases, there was a span of 10 bases. The CDR3 here is CASSSNPLYEQYF. The CDR3, as DNA: TGTGCCAGCAGCTCTAACCCACTCTACGAGCAGTACTTC.

The J gene is TRBJ2-1, the V gene TRBV6-6, with 10 bases lining up with TRBD2. Germline CDR1 is MNHNY and CDR2 is SVGAGI (reference sequence). Losses at the gene ends were 0 bases for V and 8 bases for J; bases not matched to a gene: 4. This CDR3 comprises 15 residues. CDR3 sequence: CASSYSNLAGDEQFF. CDR3 DNA: TGTGCCAGCAGTTACTCGAATCTAGCGGGAGATGAGCAGTTCTTC.

V and J are TRBV19 and TRBJ1-2; D is perhaps TRBD1 (6 bases). The CDR3 loop spans 13 amino acids. Trimming took 5 bases from V and 3 from J, leaving 10 bases between them. The germline V gene encodes CDR1 LNHDA and CDR2 SQIVND (reference sequence). This CDR3 reads CASSGGWDYGYTF. CDR3 nucleotides: TGTGCCAGTAGTGGGGGCTGGGACTATGGCTACACCTTC.

The chain is built from TRBV5-5 and TRBJ1-1; no definite D call. CDR1 is SGHKS and CDR2 is YYEKEE in the germline V gene (reference sequence). The CDR3 covers 13 residues. V lost 1 base and J lost 5, with 9 bases in between. This chain's CDR3 is CASSLSYSTEAFF. The DNA of the CDR3 is TGTGCCAGCAGCTTGTCTTACAGTACTGAAGCTTTCTTT.

The chain carries TRBV4-1 and TRBJ2-7; TRBD1 matches 10 bases. V gave up 4 bases and J gave up 2 bases; unmatched junction bases: 2. The germline gives CDR1 MGHRA, CDR2 YSYEKL. CDR3 size: 14 residues. CDR3 loop: CASSRGQGTYEQYF. The CDR3 region has the DNA TGCGCCAGCAGCCGGGGACAGGGGACCTACGAGCAGTACTTC.

The rearrangement joins TRBV5-4 to TRBJ2-1, with D possibly TRBD1 on 5 matching bases. The CDR3 extends over 16 amino acids. Between the trimmed V and J ends, which lost 2 bases and 8 bases, there was a span of 20 bases. Germline V gene data show CDR1 as SGHNT and CDR2 as YYREEE (reference sequence). CDR3 sequence (DNA): TGTGCCAGCAGCTTTTTTATATCGACCCTAGGGGATGAGCAGTTCTTC. Amino acids: CASSFFISTLGDEQFF.

The rearrangement joins TRBV5-1 to TRBJ2-2, with D perhaps matching TRBD1 (5 bases). Germline V gives CDR1 SGHRS, CDR2 YFSETQ. Trimming pared 4 bases from V and 1 base from J, leaving 20 bases between. This CDR3 is 18 amino acids long. CDR3 loop: CASSPSGPPGQNTGELFF. CDR3 coding DNA: TGCGCCAGCAGCCCCAGTGGGCCCCCAGGGCAGAACACCGGGGAGCTGTTTTTT.

The chain uses TRBV5-1 and TRBJ1-2; 9 positions agree with TRBD1. CDR3 length equals 14 residues. Trimming removed 4 bases from V and 5 bases from J; junction bases left unmatched: 6. Germline assignment: CDR1 SGHRS and CDR2 YFSETQ. DNA for the CDR3: TGCGCCAGCAGCCAGGGACAGGGTGTTTATGGCTACACCTTC. Translated: CASSQGQGVYGYTF.

The V and J genes are TRBV10-3 and TRBJ1-2; maybe TRBD1 (5 bases). The CDR3 is 12 residues long. Germline assignment: CDR1 ENHRY and CDR2 SYGVKD. CDR3 in amino acids: CAIGQGGYGYTF. The CDR3, as DNA: TGTGCTATCGGCCAGGGTGGCTATGGCTACACCTTC.

The rearrangement joins TRBV6-6 to TRBJ2-3; the D gene is possibly TRBD2 (6 bases). CDR3 size: 14 residues. The V end was cut by 0 bases, the J end by 5 bases, with 9 bases between. CDR1 and CDR2 from the germline V gene are MNHNY and SVGAGI (reference sequence). The chain's CDR3 is CASSYSRGGDTQYF. In nucleotides, the CDR3 is TGTGCCAGCAGTTACTCGAGGGGAGGAGATACGCAGTATTTT.